A selection of T cell receptor beta chains follows, all from one sample in a study of T cell responses to AZD1222 COVID-19 vaccine. Produced via immunoSEQ multiplex PCR; TCRdb's table is partial and in-frame only. Of 77,000 or so clones in the sample, approximately 88% were seen once. Sequences were derived from peripheral blood, sampled on day 0 of AZD1222 vaccination. The source is an adult in good health. Each CDR3 is given with its conserved first and last residue. D genes are given only for firm matches. Expanded clones get a size class; other rows say once, few or many, or leave the size out.

abundance: .; d_gene: .; v_gene: TRBV19; j_gene: TRBJ2-6; len: 14; CDR3nt: TGTGCCAGTAGTATGGGGGCTGGGGCCAACGTCCTGACTTTC; CDR3aa: CASSMGAGANVLTF
abundance: .; d_gene: .; v_gene: TRBV29-1; j_gene: TRBJ1-1; len: 10; CDR3nt: TGCAGCGTAGAACACACTGAAGCTTTCTTT; CDR3aa: CSVEHTEAFF
abundance: .; d_gene: .; v_gene: TRBV5-8; j_gene: TRBJ1-2; len: 16; CDR3nt: TGTGCCAGCAGCGGGGCGCGGACACGGGGCAGCTATGGCTACACCTTC; CDR3aa: CASSGARTRGSYGYTF
abundance: .; d_gene: .; v_gene: TRBV30; j_gene: TRBJ2-3; len: 15; CDR3nt: TGTGCCTGGAGTGTGGGGGGGGCCAGCACAGATACGCAGTATTTT; CDR3aa: CAWSVGGASTDTQYF
abundance: .; d_gene: .; v_gene: TRBV28; j_gene: TRBJ2-3; len: 18; CDR3nt: TGTGCCAGCAGTTTAGAGGGTCGGGGGACCTCTAGCACAGATACGCAGTATTTT; CDR3aa: CASSLEGRGTSSTDTQYF
abundance: .; d_gene: .; v_gene: TRBV29-1; j_gene: TRBJ2-1; len: 13; CDR3nt: TGCAGCGTCCCCGCCCGGGCAGTAAATGAGCAGTTCTTC; CDR3aa: CSVPARAVNEQFF
abundance: .; d_gene: TRBD1; v_gene: TRBV19; j_gene: TRBJ2-7; len: 15; CDR3nt: TGTGCCAGTAGTTCCCTACCGGGACAGTACTACGAGCAGTACTTC; CDR3aa: CASSSLPGQYYEQYF
abundance: once; d_gene: TRBD1; v_gene: TRBV14; j_gene: TRBJ2-7; len: 15; CDR3nt: TGTGCCAGCAGCAAGCCCGGGACAGGGGCATACGAGCAGTACTTC; CDR3aa: CASSKPGTGAYEQYF
abundance: once; d_gene: TRBD1; v_gene: TRBV28; j_gene: TRBJ1-5; len: 15; CDR3nt: TGTGCCAGCAGCAGGGACAGGGAGAGTGTTCAGCCCCAGCATTTT; CDR3aa: CASSRDRESVQPQHF
abundance: once; d_gene: .; v_gene: TRBV1; j_gene: TRBJ2-5; len: 14; CDR3nt: TGCACCAGCAGCCCCCGTCCGTCCGAAGAGACCCAGTACTTC; CDR3aa: CTSSPRPSEETQYF
abundance: .; d_gene: TRBD2; v_gene: TRBV4-1; j_gene: TRBJ2-7; len: 16; CDR3nt: TGCGCCAGCAGCCAAGAATCTAGCGGGGATTTCTACGAGCAGTACTTC; CDR3aa: CASSQESSGDFYEQYF
abundance: .; d_gene: .; v_gene: TRBV10-3; j_gene: TRBJ2-7; len: 13; CDR3nt: TGTGCCATCAAACCCGACGGAACCTACGAGCAGTACTTC; CDR3aa: CAIKPDGTYEQYF
abundance: .; d_gene: .; v_gene: TRBV7-9; j_gene: TRBJ2-3; len: 15; CDR3nt: TGTGCCAGCAGCTTAGATATCGGGGGCGCAGATACGCAGTATTTT; CDR3aa: CASSLDIGGADTQYF
abundance: .; d_gene: .; v_gene: TRBV25-1; j_gene: TRBJ2-7; len: 14; CDR3nt: TGTGCCAGCGTATCCTCCGAACTAACCTACGAGCAGTACTTC; CDR3aa: CASVSSELTYEQYF
abundance: .; d_gene: .; v_gene: TRBV2; j_gene: TRBJ2-3; len: 13; CDR3nt: TGTGCCAGCACGAGGTACGGGACAGATACGCAGTATTTT; CDR3aa: CASTRYGTDTQYF
abundance: many; d_gene: .; v_gene: TRBV28; j_gene: TRBJ1-5; len: 14; CDR3nt: TGTGCCAGCAGTTTACGGGGAGGGGGTCAGCCCCAGCATTTT; CDR3aa: CASSLRGGGQPQHF
abundance: .; d_gene: TRBD2; v_gene: TRBV7-7; j_gene: TRBJ2-5; len: 16; CDR3nt: TGTGCCAGCAGCTTGTCTAGCGGGATGTCTGGGGGGACCCAGTACTTC; CDR3aa: CASSLSSGMSGGTQYF
abundance: .; d_gene: .; v_gene: TRBV28; j_gene: TRBJ2-3; len: 12; CDR3nt: TGTGCCAGCAGGTCGAGGGTAGATACGCAGTATTTT; CDR3aa: CASRSRVDTQYF
abundance: .; d_gene: .; v_gene: TRBV5-4; j_gene: TRBJ2-5; len: 14; CDR3nt: TGTGCCAGCAGCTCCAGGGTTCAGGGAGAGACCCAGTACTTC; CDR3aa: CASSSRVQGETQYF